The rows below give T cell receptor beta chains drawn from one sample of a study of T cells in Graves' hyperthyroidism and ophthalmopathy. TCRdb itself ran the multiplex PCR reads through MiXCR, one entry per CDR3 protein. The sample has roughly 550,000 distinct CDR3 sequences, 15% to 20% seen once; the top ten hold approximately 30%. Sequencing was carried out using blood. The receptors originated from a woman aged 25-40 years with Graves' ophthalmopathy. Each CDR3 is given with its conserved first and last residue. The order of the fields is clone size, J gene, V gene, D gene, CDR3 protein, CDR3 DNA. D genes are given only for firm matches. The listing skips clone size in some rows; elsewhere it reads once, few, many or a size class.

abundance: NA
j_gene: TRBJ1-5
v_gene: TRBV18
d_gene: TRBD1
CDR3aa: CASSPTGTGQPQHF
CDR3nt: TGTGCCAGCTCACCGACAGGGACTGGCCAGCCCCAGCATTTT

abundance: many
j_gene: TRBJ1-2
v_gene: TRBV12-3/TRBV12-4
d_gene: NA
CDR3aa: CASSLGRAANYGYTF
CDR3nt: TGTGCCAGCAGTTTGGGCCGGGCCGCTAACTATGGCTACACCTTC

abundance: many
j_gene: TRBJ2-5
v_gene: TRBV28
d_gene: NA
CDR3aa: CASSFQQTQYF
CDR3nt: TGTGCCAGCAGTTTCCAACAGACCCAGTACTTC

abundance: NA
j_gene: TRBJ2-7
v_gene: TRBV7-2
d_gene: NA
CDR3aa: CASSLRRATDEQYF
CDR3nt: TGTGCCAGCAGCTTAAGGCGGGCAACCGACGAGCAGTACTTC

abundance: NA
j_gene: TRBJ2-7
v_gene: TRBV27
d_gene: TRBD1
CDR3aa: CASSFKAPGQGVWNYEQYF
CDR3nt: TGTGCCAGCAGTTTCAAGGCGCCGGGACAGGGGGTATGGAACTACGAGCAGTACTTC

abundance: once
j_gene: TRBJ2-1
v_gene: TRBV19
d_gene: NA
CDR3aa: CASRARGRENEQFF
CDR3nt: TGTGCCAGTAGGGCCCGGGGGCGGGAGAATGAGCAGTTCTTC

abundance: many
j_gene: TRBJ2-1
v_gene: TRBV6-5
d_gene: NA
CDR3aa: CASSYSSFSSYNEQFF
CDR3nt: TGTGCCAGCAGTTACTCAAGTTTCAGCTCCTACAATGAGCAGTTCTTC

abundance: many
j_gene: TRBJ2-3
v_gene: TRBV29-1
d_gene: NA
CDR3aa: CSVEESKGQGTSDTQYF
CDR3nt: TGCAGCGTTGAAGAGTCTAAGGGCCAGGGGACTTCAGATACGCAGTATTTT

abundance: few
j_gene: TRBJ2-7
v_gene: TRBV7-3
d_gene: NA
CDR3aa: CASSLTSGNEQYF
CDR3nt: TGTGCCAGCAGCTTAACATCCGGGAACGAGCAGTACTTC

abundance: few
j_gene: TRBJ1-1
v_gene: TRBV7-9
d_gene: TRBD1
CDR3aa: CASSLMKGQRLTEAFF
CDR3nt: TGTGCCAGCAGCTTAATGAAGGGACAGCGATTAACTGAAGCTTTCTTT

abundance: NA
j_gene: TRBJ1-5
v_gene: TRBV19
d_gene: NA
CDR3aa: CASSIRGNGQPQHF
CDR3nt: TGTGCCAGTAGTATAAGAGGGAATGGGCAGCCCCAGCATTTT

abundance: NA
j_gene: TRBJ1-2
v_gene: TRBV7-9
d_gene: NA
CDR3aa: CASSSPNEEIYGYTF
CDR3nt: TGTGCCAGCAGCTCACCCAACGAGGAGATCTATGGCTACACCTTC

abundance: NA
j_gene: TRBJ1-3
v_gene: TRBV19
d_gene: NA
CDR3aa: CASRSAVSGNTIYF
CDR3nt: TGTGCCAGTAGAAGTGCCGTCTCTGGAAACACCATATATTTT

abundance: many
j_gene: TRBJ2-3
v_gene: TRBV27
d_gene: TRBD1
CDR3aa: CASSLGQGTPDTQYF
CDR3nt: TGTGCCAGCAGTTTGGGACAGGGAACTCCAGATACGCAGTATTTT

abundance: many
j_gene: TRBJ1-2
v_gene: TRBV6-5
d_gene: TRBD1
CDR3aa: CASSYSDRDRGYGYTF
CDR3nt: TGTGCCAGCAGTTACTCGGACCGGGACAGGGGCTATGGCTACACCTTC

abundance: few
j_gene: TRBJ1-1
v_gene: TRBV6-1
d_gene: NA
CDR3aa: CASIKPGMNTEAFF
CDR3nt: TGTGCCAGCATCAAACCAGGGATGAACACTGAAGCTTTCTTT

abundance: many
j_gene: TRBJ2-7
v_gene: TRBV28
d_gene: NA
CDR3aa: CASSSPRGYEQYF
CDR3nt: TGTGCCAGCAGTTCCCCACGGGGCTACGAGCAGTACTTC

abundance: few
j_gene: TRBJ1-1
v_gene: TRBV20-1
d_gene: NA
CDR3aa: CSESPRKGGEAFF
CDR3nt: TGCAGTGAAAGCCCCAGGAAGGGCGGTGAAGCTTTCTTT

abundance: NA
j_gene: TRBJ1-4
v_gene: TRBV4-2
d_gene: NA
CDR3aa: CASSPPGGRGNEKLFF
CDR3nt: TGTGCCAGCAGCCCCCCTGGGGGCCGGGGTAATGAAAAACTGTTTTTT

abundance: few
j_gene: TRBJ2-5
v_gene: TRBV5-1
d_gene: NA
CDR3aa: CASSLGATSQETQYF
CDR3nt: TGCGCCAGCAGCTTGGGAGCGACTAGCCAAGAGACCCAGTACTTC

abundance: NA
j_gene: TRBJ1-3
v_gene: TRBV15
d_gene: NA
CDR3aa: CATSRDSGTYSGNTIYF
CDR3nt: TGTGCCACCAGCAGAGATAGTGGCACCTACTCTGGAAACACCATATATTTT

abundance: NA
j_gene: TRBJ2-1
v_gene: TRBV3-1
d_gene: NA
CDR3aa: CASSPPLRIYNEQFF
CDR3nt: TGTGCCAGCAGCCCCCCCCTGCGTATATACAATGAGCAGTTCTTC